This record covers a single T cell receptor (beta chain). The data derive from a study of monozygotic twins with inflammatory bowel disease. From the 5' RACE reads, TCRdb lists one entry per CDR3 protein and no DNA. The repertoire shows 190,000 or so distinct CDR3 sequences; the top ten hold 1.5% to 2%. From germline, CDR1 is SGHRS and CDR2 YFSETQ. This CDR3 comprises 14 residues. The origin of this receptor is a human donor with ulcerative colitis or Crohn's disease, or a healthy co-twin of an affected twin (not recorded which). Sequenced input: blood. V and J are TRBV5-1 and TRBJ1-1; TCRdb gives TRBD1 as the D gene, but with no DNA this cannot be confirmed. The CDR3 protein is CASSPGQANTEAFF. Combining the CDR3 with reference TRBV5-1 and TRBJ1-1 gives the whole variable domain KAGVTQTPRYLIKTRGQQVTLSCSPISGHRSVSWYQQTPGQGLQFLFEYFSETQRNKGNFPGRFSGRQFSNSRSEMNVSTLELGDSALYLCASSPGQANTEAFFGQGTRLTVV.